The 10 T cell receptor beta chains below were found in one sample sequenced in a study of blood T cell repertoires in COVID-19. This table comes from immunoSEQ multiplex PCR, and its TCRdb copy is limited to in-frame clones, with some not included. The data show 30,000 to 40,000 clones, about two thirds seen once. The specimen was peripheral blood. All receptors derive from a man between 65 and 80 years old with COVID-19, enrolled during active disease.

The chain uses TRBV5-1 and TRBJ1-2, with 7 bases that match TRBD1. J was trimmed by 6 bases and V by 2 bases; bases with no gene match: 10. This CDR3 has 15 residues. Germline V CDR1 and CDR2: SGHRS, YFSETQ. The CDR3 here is CASSFVVQGMNGYTF. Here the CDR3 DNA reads TGCGCCAGCAGCTTCGTGGTACAGGGGATGAATGGCTACACCTTC.

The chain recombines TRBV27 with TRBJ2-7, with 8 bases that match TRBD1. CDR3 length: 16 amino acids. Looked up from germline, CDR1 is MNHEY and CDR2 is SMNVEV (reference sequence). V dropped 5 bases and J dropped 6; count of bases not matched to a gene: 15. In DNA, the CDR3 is TGTGCCAGCAGTCCGGGACAGGCCTACAGATTCGGCGAGCAGTACTTC. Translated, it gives CASSPGQAYRFGEQYF.

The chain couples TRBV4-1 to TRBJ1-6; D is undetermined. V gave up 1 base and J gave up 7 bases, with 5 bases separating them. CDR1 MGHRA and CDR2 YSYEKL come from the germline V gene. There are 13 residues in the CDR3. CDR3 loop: CASSQVQNSPLHF. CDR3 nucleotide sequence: TGCGCCAGCAGCCAAGTACAGAATTCACCCCTCCACTTT.

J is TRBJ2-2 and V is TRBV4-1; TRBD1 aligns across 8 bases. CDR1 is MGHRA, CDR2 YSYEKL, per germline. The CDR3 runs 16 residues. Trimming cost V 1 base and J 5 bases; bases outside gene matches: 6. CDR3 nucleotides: TGCGCCAGCAGCCAAGCTCCAGGGGGCCTTACCGGGGAGCTGTTTTTT. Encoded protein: CASSQAPGGLTGELFF.

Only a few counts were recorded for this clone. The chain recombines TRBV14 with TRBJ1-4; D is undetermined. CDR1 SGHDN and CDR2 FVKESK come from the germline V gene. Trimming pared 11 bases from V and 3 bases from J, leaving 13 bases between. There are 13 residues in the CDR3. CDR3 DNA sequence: TGTGCCTCCGGGAGAAGGGCTAATGAAAAACTGTTTTTT. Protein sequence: CASGRRANEKLFF.

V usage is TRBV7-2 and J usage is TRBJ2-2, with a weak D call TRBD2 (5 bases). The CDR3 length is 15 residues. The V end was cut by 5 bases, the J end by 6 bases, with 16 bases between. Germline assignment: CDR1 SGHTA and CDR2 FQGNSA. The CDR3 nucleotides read TGTGCCAGCAGCAAGATTTACCTAGCAGCCGGGGAGCTGTTTTTT. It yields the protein CASSKIYLAAGELFF. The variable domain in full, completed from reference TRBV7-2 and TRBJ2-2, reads GAGVSQSPSNKVTEKGKDVELRCDPISGHTALYWYRQSLGQGLEFLIYFQGNSAPDKSGLPSDRFSAERTGGSVSTLTIQRTQQEDSAVYLCASSKIYLAAGELFFGEGSRLTVL.

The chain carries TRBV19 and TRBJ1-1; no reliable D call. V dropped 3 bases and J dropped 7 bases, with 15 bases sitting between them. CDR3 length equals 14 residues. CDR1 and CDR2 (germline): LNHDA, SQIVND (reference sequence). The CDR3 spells CASSIRVSVNEAFF. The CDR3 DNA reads TGTGCCAGTAGTATTCGGGTGTCGGTGAATGAAGCTTTCTTT.

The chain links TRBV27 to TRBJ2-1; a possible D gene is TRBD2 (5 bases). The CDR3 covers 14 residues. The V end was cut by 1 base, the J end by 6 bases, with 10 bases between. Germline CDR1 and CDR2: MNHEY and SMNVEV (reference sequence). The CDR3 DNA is TGTGCCAGCAGTTTATTCCTAGCCTCCAATGAGCAGTTCTTC. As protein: CASSLFLASNEQFF.

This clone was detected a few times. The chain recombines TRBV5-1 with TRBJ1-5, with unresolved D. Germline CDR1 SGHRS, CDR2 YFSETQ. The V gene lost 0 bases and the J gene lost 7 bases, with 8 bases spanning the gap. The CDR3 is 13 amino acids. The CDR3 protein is CASSLAGSQPQHF. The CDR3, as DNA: TGCGCCAGCAGCTTGGCGGGAAGCCAGCCCCAGCATTTT.

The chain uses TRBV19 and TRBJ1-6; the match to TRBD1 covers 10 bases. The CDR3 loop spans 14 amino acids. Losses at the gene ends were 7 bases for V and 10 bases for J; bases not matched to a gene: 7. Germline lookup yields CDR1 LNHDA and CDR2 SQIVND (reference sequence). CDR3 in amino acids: CASKSGQGESPLHF. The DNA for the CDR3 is TGTGCCAGTAAATCCGGACAGGGGGAATCACCCCTCCACTTT.